The next 16 T cell receptor beta chains were all read from a single sample in a study of cytomegalovirus exposure and HLA in healthy donors. Amplification used 60 Vbeta primers and 13 Jbeta primers. Using immunoSEQ multiplex PCR, the repertoire was profiled, and TCRdb retains in-frame clones only, with some absent. The repertoire has hundreds of thousands of clones, over 80% of them found once; the top ten carry around 6%. Sequenced material: PBMCs. Receptor source: a man aged 35 to 55 in good health and CMV-seropositive.

The genes are TRBV6-5 and TRBJ2-7, with TRBD2 as a possible D gene (6 bases). Germline values: CDR1 MNHEY, CDR2 SVGAGI. V lost 7 bases and J 5 bases, leaving 21 bases between the germline ends. There are 15 residues in the CDR3. The CDR3: CASTKRIREYDEQYF. CDR3 DNA: TGTGCCAGCACCAAGAGGATCCGGGAGTACGACGAGCAGTACTTC.

This clone was picked up a small number of times. The CDR3 nucleotides are TGCGCCAGCAGCTTGTTCCCTAGCGGGAACACAGATACGCAGTATTTT. Its protein is CASSLFPSGNTDTQYF. This chain uses TRBV5-1 with TRBJ2-3; 9 bases line up with TRBD2. This CDR3 has 16 residues. CDR1 is SGHRS and CDR2 is YFSETQ in the germline V gene. Unmatched junction bases numbered 5, after V lost 1 base and J lost 2 bases.

The rearrangement links TRBV28 to TRBJ2-7; D is possibly TRBD1 (5 bases). This CDR3 region has 11 residues. Per germline, CDR1 MDHEN and CDR2 SYDVKM. V was cut by 5 bases and J by 5 bases, with 7 bases left in between. CDR3 sequence reads: CASSLRDEQYF. In DNA, the CDR3 is TGTGCCAGCAGTCTCAGGGACGAGCAGTACTTC.

V is TRBV6-1 and J is TRBJ2-7; a weak D match, TRBD1 (6 bases). Germline CDR1 is MNHNS and CDR2 is SASEGT. Deletions cut 6 bases from V and 3 bases from J, with 18 bases between. The CDR3 runs 15 residues. The CDR3 nucleotides are TGTGCCAGCAGGTCCGGGACAAGCTCGGGCTACGAGCAGTACTTC. This translates into CASRSGTSSGYEQYF.

The gene calls are TRBV7-8 and TRBJ2-7; 7 bases map to TRBD1. Unmatched junction bases numbered 12, after V lost 8 bases and J lost 2 bases. The CDR3 has 15 amino acids. Germline values: CDR1 SGHVS, CDR2 FQNEAQ. This chain's CDR3 is CASGHRGTGTYEQYV. In DNA, the CDR3 is TGTGCCAGCGGACACAGGGGCACAGGTACCTACGAGCAGTACGTC.

The chain combines TRBV4-1 with TRBJ1-1; D possibly corresponds to TRBD1 (6 bases). The germline V and J ends were trimmed by 3 bases and 7 bases, with 12 bases remaining between them. The length of the CDR3 is 13 residues. The germline V gene encodes CDR1 MGHRA and CDR2 YSYEKL. The CDR3 is CASSHVGQFEAFF. CDR3 coding DNA: TGCGCCAGCAGCCACGTCGGACAGTTTGAAGCTTTCTTT.

The V call is TRBV9, the J call TRBJ2-3; 13 nucleotides align to TRBD2. Germline CDR1 SGDLS, CDR2 YYNGEE. V was pared by 0 bases and J by 0 bases, with 10 bases of the junction left unmatched. The CDR3 extends over 20 amino acids. The CDR3 nucleotides read TGTGCCAGCAGCGTAGCCCGGACTAGCGGGAGCATGAGTAGCACAGATACGCAGTATTTT. Protein sequence: CASSVARTSGSMSSTDTQYF.

The CDR3 coding sequence is TGTGCCAGCAGCTCGGGACAGGGCCGCAATCAGCCCCAGCATTTT. Protein product: CASSSGQGRNQPQHF. The chain combines TRBV7-9 with TRBJ1-5; 9 bases fit TRBD1. CDR1 and CDR2 from the germline V gene are SEHNR and FQNEAQ (reference sequence). V shed 4 bases and J 2 bases; nucleotides not matched to a gene: 3. CDR3 length: 15 amino acids.

The J gene is TRBJ1-4, the V gene TRBV11-3; D gene uncertain. Germline V gene data show CDR1 as SGHNT and CDR2 as YENEEA. The CDR3 sequence is 14 residues long. Deletions cut 1 base from V and 4 bases from J, with 7 bases between. The CDR3, as DNA: TGTGCCAGCAGCTTAGGGTCACTTAATGAAAAACTGTTTTTT. This encodes CASSLGSLNEKLFF.

V usage is TRBV14 and J usage is TRBJ2-2; TRBD2 matches at 7 bases. Germline CDR1 reads SGHDN; CDR2 reads FVKESK. J was trimmed by 2 bases and V by 0 bases; bases with no gene match: 6. The CDR3 loop spans 17 amino acids. CDR3 amino acids: CASSQDKTSANTGELFF. In DNA, the CDR3 is TGTGCCAGCAGCCAAGATAAAACTAGCGCTAACACCGGGGAGCTGTTTTTT.

This sequence joins TRBV30 and TRBJ2-2; 12 nucleotides line up with TRBD2. Trimming removed 8 bases from V and 9 bases from J; junction bases left unmatched: 13. From germline, CDR1 is GTSNPN and CDR2 SVGIG (reference sequence). This CDR3 contains 15 residues. CDR3 residues: CASHDLAGGPRELFF. The DNA for the CDR3 is TGTGCCAGCCACGATCTAGCGGGAGGGCCCCGGGAGCTGTTTTTT. Variable domain in full (rest from reference TRBV30 and TRBJ2-2): SQTIHQWPATLVQPVGSPLSLECTVEGTSNPNLYWYRQAAGRGLQLLFYSVGIGQISSEVPQNLSASRPQDRQFILSSKKLLLSDSGFYLCASHDLAGGPRELFFGEGSRLTVL.

V and J are TRBV20-1 and TRBJ2-1; D is ambiguous. From germline, CDR1 is DFQATT and CDR2 SNEGSKA (reference sequence). CDR3 size: 11 residues. Between the trimmed V and J ends, which lost 3 bases and 8 bases, there was a span of 8 bases. CDR3 in DNA: TGCAGTGCTAGTGGGCAGGATGAGCAGTTCTTC. Its translation: CSASGQDEQFF.

The chain is built from TRBV5-4 and TRBJ2-1; tentatively, D is TRBD1 (6 bases). Looked up from germline, CDR1 is SGHNT and CDR2 is YYREEE (reference sequence). V was pared by 0 bases and J by 5 bases, with 18 bases between. The CDR3 is 17 residues long. The CDR3 DNA follows: TGTGCCAGCAGCTTGGGAGGAAGGGGGAGTGGGGACAATGAGCAGTTCTTC. This codes for CASSLGGRGSGDNEQFF.

CDR3 loop: CASSREADTEAFF. CDR3 nucleotides: TGTGCCAGCAGCCGCGAGGCGGATACTGAAGCTTTCTTT. The chain uses TRBV11-3 and TRBJ1-1; D call uncertain. V was cut by 5 bases and J by 5 bases, with 12 bases left in between. CDR1 SGHNT and CDR2 YENEEA come from the germline V gene. The CDR3 has 13 amino acids.

This clone is a singleton in its sample. V and J are TRBV6-6 and TRBJ1-2; D gene ambiguous. V gave up 5 bases and J gave up 5 bases, with 21 bases separating them. This CDR3 is built from 16 residues. Germline CDR1 is MNHNY and CDR2 is SVGAGI (reference sequence). CDR3 in amino acids: CASSNPLTPTLYGYTF. The CDR3, as DNA: TGTGCCAGCAGTAATCCCCTGACTCCGACCCTTTATGGCTACACCTTC.

V usage is TRBV27 and J usage is TRBJ2-5, with 8 bases lining up with TRBD1. Germline V lookup: CDR1 MNHEY, CDR2 SMNVEV (reference sequence). This CDR3 comprises 15 residues. V gave up 6 bases and J gave up 7 bases; unmatched junction bases: 13. CDR3 residues: CASRDGQGIWLTQYF. The CDR3 region has the DNA TGTGCCAGCAGGGACGGACAGGGAATTTGGCTGACCCAGTACTTC.